These T cell receptor beta chains were read from a single sample in a study of CDR3 diversity in severe acne. TCRdb analysed the PCR reads with MiXCR anew, one entry per CDR3 protein. The sample yields over 100,000 distinct CDR3 sequences, 45% to 60% seen once. Material: blood. The receptors were sampled from a male donor with acne. Each CDR3 is given with its conserved first and last residue. A D gene is named only where the DNA matches it firmly. Expanded clones get a size class; other rows say once, few or many, or leave the size out.

TRBJ2-1	11	TRBV2	many	NA	TGTGCCAGCAGTGAAAATTATGAGCAGTTCTTC	CASSENYEQFF
TRBJ2-7	14	TRBV29-1	NA	NA	TGCAGCGTTGATTCGGGACGCGGAGCTTACGAGCAGTACTTC	CSVDSGRGAYEQYF
TRBJ1-3	14	TRBV2	many	NA	TGTGCCAGCAAGGCGCAGGGTCCTGGAAACACCATATATTTT	CASKAQGPGNTIYF
TRBJ1-2	15	TRBV27	NA	NA	TGTGCCAGCAAAGGCGGCAGCTCCTATGTCTATGGCTACACCTTC	CASKGGSSYVYGYTF
TRBJ2-1	15	TRBV5-1	NA	TRBD2	TGCGCCAGCGCCGTCGGGGCGGGAGGGTACAATGAGCAGTTCTTC	CASAVGAGGYNEQFF
TRBJ2-3	15	TRBV10-1	medium-sized	TRBD1	TGCGCCAGCAGTGAGGGGACAGGGAGGTGGGATACGCAGTATTTT	CASSEGTGRWDTQYF
TRBJ1-6	15	TRBV20-1	many	NA	TGCAGTGCTAGAGAGTCGGCAGTTTATAATTCACCCCTCCACTTT	CSARESAVYNSPLHF
TRBJ1-5	16	TRBV6-2/TRBV6-3	NA	TRBD1	TGTGCCAGCAGCCGATTCGGACAGGGGAGCAATCAGCCCCAGCATTTT	CASSRFGQGSNQPQHF
TRBJ1-4	13	TRBV19	NA	NA	TGTGCCAGTAGTATCTTCCCCGCAGGACGACTGTTTTTT	CASSIFPAGRLFF
TRBJ1-6	16	TRBV20-1	NA	NA	TGCAGTGCCAGCACCTGCTTAAGAGGTGGGCCGTCACCCCTCCACTTT	CSASTCLRGGPSPLHF
TRBJ2-2	15	TRBV2	many	TRBD2	TGTGCCAGCAAGGTCTCGACTAGCGAGACCGGGGAGCTGTTTTTT	CASKVSTSETGELFF
TRBJ2-1	15	TRBV6-2/TRBV6-3	many	TRBD2	TGTGCCAGCAGTTACCCCACTAGCGGGAGGGCCCAGCAGTTCTTC	CASSYPTSGRAQQFF
TRBJ1-1	14	TRBV29-1	many	NA	TGCAGCGTATGGGCAGGACGGTTTGGGACTGAAGCTTTCTTT	CSVWAGRFGTEAFF
TRBJ2-3	18	TRBV11-2	NA	TRBD2	TGTGCCAGCAGCATACGTGGTGGCGGGAGCGGGGACACAGATACGCAGTATTTT	CASSIRGGGSGDTDTQYF
TRBJ2-5	20	TRBV7-2	few	TRBD2	TGTGCCAGCAGCTTAATCCGGGACAGTTATAGCGGGAGGGCTAAGGAGACCCAGTACTTC	CASSLIRDSYSGRAKETQYF
TRBJ2-6	14	TRBV7-8	medium-sized	NA	TGTGCCAGCAGCTTAGGGGTTGGGGCCAACGTCCTGACTTTC	CASSLGVGANVLTF
TRBJ2-7	13	TRBV13	NA	NA	TGTGCCAGCAGCGCGGCGGGGGCCAAAGAGCAGTACTTC	CASSAAGAKEQYF
TRBJ2-7	12	TRBV5-1	few	NA	TGCGCCAGCAGCTCTACAGGGAGCGAGCAGTACTTC	CASSSTGSEQYF
TRBJ2-3	16	TRBV10-3	many	TRBD1	TGTGCCATCAGTGATGCTGGACAGGGGGTTAGAGATACGCAGTATTTT	CAISDAGQGVRDTQYF
TRBJ1-2	12	TRBV28	many	NA	TGTGCCAGCCAAGACAGGTCATATGGCTACACCTTC	CASQDRSYGYTF
TRBJ1-1	14	TRBV7-6	medium-sized	NA	TGTGCCAGCAGCCTTGGACCGGGGAACACTGAAGCTTTCTTT	CASSLGPGNTEAFF
TRBJ2-7	14	TRBV7-6	NA	TRBD2	TGTGCCAGTCAACTAGCGGGAGGGCCCCACGAGCAGTACTTC	CASQLAGGPHEQYF
TRBJ2-7	13	TRBV7-8	many	NA	TGTGCCAGCAGCTCTCCCCCTTTTTACGAGCAGTACTTC	CASSSPPFYEQYF
TRBJ1-2	13	TRBV5-4	many	NA	TGTGCCAGCAGCTTGCAGGGTGACTATGGCTACACCTTC	CASSLQGDYGYTF
TRBJ2-7	14	TRBV10-3	NA	NA	TGTGCCATCAGTGAATCCTATCGCGGCTACGAGCAGTACTTC	CAISESYRGYEQYF
TRBJ2-3	17	TRBV7-3	many	NA	TGTGCCAGCAGCCCCTACTCCCTCGGGTTAAGCGCAGATACGCAGTATTTT	CASSPYSLGLSADTQYF
TRBJ2-7	17	TRBV15	NA	TRBD1	TGTGCCACCAGCAGAGATCTAGGACAGGGGGCGATCTACGAGCAGTACTTC	CATSRDLGQGAIYEQYF
TRBJ1-2	13	TRBV19	once	NA	TGTGCCAGTAGTAACGATTCATCGCATGGCTACACCTTC	CASSNDSSHGYTF
TRBJ2-2	17	TRBV5-1	NA	TRBD2	TGCGCCAGCCGGGGTCGGGGGACTAGTTCGAACACCGGGGAGCTGTTTTTT	CASRGRGTSSNTGELFF
TRBJ2-3	17	TRBV19	many	TRBD2	TGTGCCAGTAGTAGAACTAGCGGGAGCGGTGGGTCAGATACGCAGTATTTT	CASSRTSGSGGSDTQYF
TRBJ2-7	12	TRBV29-1	NA	NA	TGCAGCGTTGGAGGGAGAATATACGAGCAGTACTTC	CSVGGRIYEQYF
TRBJ2-2	16	TRBV19	medium-sized	TRBD1	TGTGCCAGTAGTATCGAGGGACAGGGTGGTTCCGGGGAGCTGTTTTTT	CASSIEGQGGSGELFF
TRBJ2-2	18	TRBV20-1	many	NA	TGCAGTGCTAGAGATAGTCTTGAATTCGTGGCGACCACCGGGGAGCTGTTTTTT	CSARDSLEFVATTGELFF
TRBJ1-2	21	TRBV6-5	NA	TRBD1	TGTGCCAGCAGTTACTCGAAGCAGGGGGCCCGGTTCTGGGTTTTGAACCATGGCTACACCTTC	CASSYSKQGARFWVLNHGYTF
TRBJ2-2	14	TRBV20-1	many	TRBD2	TGCAGTGCCCCCGTCGGGGGGAGCACCGGGGAGCTGTTTTTT	CSAPVGGSTGELFF
TRBJ1-6	15	TRBV15	NA	NA	TGTGCCACCAGCAGAGAGGGGAGGGGTAATTCACCCCTCCACTTT	CATSREGRGNSPLHF
TRBJ2-7	13	TRBV7-6	NA	TRBD1	TGTGCCAGCAGCCATGGGACAGCCTACGAGCAGTACTTC	CASSHGTAYEQYF
TRBJ1-1	13	TRBV10-3	many	NA	TGTGCCATCAGTCAGGGAATGGGGACTGAAGCTTTCTTT	CAISQGMGTEAFF
TRBJ1-6	10	TRBV6-5	NA	NA	TGTGCCAGCAGTCATCTTCCCCTCCACTTT	CASSHLPLHF
TRBJ2-1	14	TRBV20-1	NA	NA	TGCAGTGCTAGATTACAAGGGGCCCACAATGAGCAGTTCTTC	CSARLQGAHNEQFF
TRBJ2-5	13	TRBV7-8	NA	NA	TGTGCCAGCACTCGGGGGCTGATGGAGACCCAGTACTTC	CASTRGLMETQYF
TRBJ1-6	15	TRBV10-3	NA	NA	TGTGCCATACAGCGAGGAAGCTCCTATAATTCACCCCTCCACTTT	CAIQRGSSYNSPLHF
TRBJ1-2	11	TRBV12-3/TRBV12-4	NA	NA	TGTGCCAGCAGCCAATTACAGGGCACCACCTTC	CASSQLQGTTF
TRBJ2-7	16	TRBV10-1	many	NA	TGCGCCAGCAGTGAGTCGATAACGGGAGAGACCTACGAGCAGTACTTC	CASSESITGETYEQYF
TRBJ2-6	20	TRBV24-1	few	TRBD1	TGTGCCAGCAGTGACACGGGGACAGGGTTTGAGGCGGCTGGGGCCAACGTCCTGACTTTC	CASSDTGTGFEAAGANVLTF
TRBJ2-5	13	TRBV7-3	NA	NA	TGTGCCAGCTTGGCAGACCCCCAAGAGACCCAGTACTTC	CASLADPQETQYF
TRBJ2-1	16	TRBV20-1	many	NA	TGCAGTGCTGACGACTCGGCTAGCGTCAAGCTGAATGAGCAGTTCTTC	CSADDSASVKLNEQFF
TRBJ1-5	13	TRBV20-1	few	TRBD1	TGCAGTGAGACGGGACAGGGGACTCAGCCCCAGCATTTT	CSETGQGTQPQHF
TRBJ1-5	16	TRBV10-3	NA	TRBD1	TGTGCCATCAGTGAGTTCGGACAGGGGGTAGGAAAGCCCCAGCATTTT	CAISEFGQGVGKPQHF
TRBJ2-2	14	TRBV9	NA	NA	TGTGCCAGCAGCGTTTGGACAGACTCCGGGGAGCTGTTTTTT	CASSVWTDSGELFF
TRBJ2-7	12	TRBV29-1	NA	TRBD1	TGCAGCGTTGAAGTTCAGGGGGCAGTGCAGTACTTC	CSVEVQGAVQYF
TRBJ2-1	15	TRBV20-1	NA	TRBD1	TGCAGTGCCAGCGTCCCACAGGGGGCTTGCGGTGAGCAGTTCTTC	CSASVPQGACGEQFF
TRBJ1-5	17	TRBV19	NA	TRBD1	TGTGCCAGTAGTATAACTGGGACAGCTTTTAGCAATCAGCCCCAGCATTTT	CASSITGTAFSNQPQHF